This T cell receptor beta chain was sequenced during a study of T cell repertoires in cytomegalovirus infection. Study information: The public TCR beta signatures pointed to both CMV infection and matching HLA type. Study conclusions and caveats: HLA-C-restricted CMV-specific TCR beta clonotypes prevailed in the ex vivo response.

Germline V lookup: CDR1 MDHEN, CDR2 SYDVKM. V was trimmed by 4 bases and J by 6 bases, leaving 7 bases between them. This CDR3 region has 11 residues. TCRdb fed the reads into MiXCR, producing one record per CDR3 protein. The sample lists some 320,000 distinct CDR3 sequences, more than 8% occurring once. On this clonotype: The target antigen is unknown.

This clonotype was sampled from a human donor in good health (CMV status not recorded). Some clones in this sample may be carry-over from other donors' samples. This sequence joins TRBV28 and TRBJ2-7; D is unclear. Sequenced: PBMCs. The CDR3 DNA follows: TGTGCCAGCAGTTCCCCCCCCGAGCAGTACTTC. Protein product: CASSSPPEQYF.